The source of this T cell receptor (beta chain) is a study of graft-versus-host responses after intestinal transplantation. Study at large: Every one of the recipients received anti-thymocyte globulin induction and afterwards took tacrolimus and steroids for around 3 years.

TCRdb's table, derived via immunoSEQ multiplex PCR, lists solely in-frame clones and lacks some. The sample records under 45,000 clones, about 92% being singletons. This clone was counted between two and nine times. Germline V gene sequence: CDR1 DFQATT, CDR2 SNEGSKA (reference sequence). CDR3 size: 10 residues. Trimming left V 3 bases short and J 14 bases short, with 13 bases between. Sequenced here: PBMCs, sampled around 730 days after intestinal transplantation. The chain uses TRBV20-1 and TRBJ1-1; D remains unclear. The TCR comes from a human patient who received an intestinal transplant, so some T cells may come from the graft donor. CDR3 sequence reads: CSARVARVFF. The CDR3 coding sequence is TGCAGTGCTAGGGTGGCCCGAGTGTTCTTT.